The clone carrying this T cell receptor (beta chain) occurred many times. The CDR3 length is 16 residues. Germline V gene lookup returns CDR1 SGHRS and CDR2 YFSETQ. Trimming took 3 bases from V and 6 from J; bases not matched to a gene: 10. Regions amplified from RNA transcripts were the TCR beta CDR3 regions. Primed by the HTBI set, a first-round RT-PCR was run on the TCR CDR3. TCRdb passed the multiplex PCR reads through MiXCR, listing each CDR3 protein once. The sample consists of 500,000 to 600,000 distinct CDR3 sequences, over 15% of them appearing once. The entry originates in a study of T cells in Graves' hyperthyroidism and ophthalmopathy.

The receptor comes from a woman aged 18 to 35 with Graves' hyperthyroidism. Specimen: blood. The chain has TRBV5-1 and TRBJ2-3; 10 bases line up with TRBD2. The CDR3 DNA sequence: TGCGCCAGCAGCTCACGTTCCCTAGCGGGGGCGGATACGCAGTATTTT. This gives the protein CASSSRSLAGADTQYF.